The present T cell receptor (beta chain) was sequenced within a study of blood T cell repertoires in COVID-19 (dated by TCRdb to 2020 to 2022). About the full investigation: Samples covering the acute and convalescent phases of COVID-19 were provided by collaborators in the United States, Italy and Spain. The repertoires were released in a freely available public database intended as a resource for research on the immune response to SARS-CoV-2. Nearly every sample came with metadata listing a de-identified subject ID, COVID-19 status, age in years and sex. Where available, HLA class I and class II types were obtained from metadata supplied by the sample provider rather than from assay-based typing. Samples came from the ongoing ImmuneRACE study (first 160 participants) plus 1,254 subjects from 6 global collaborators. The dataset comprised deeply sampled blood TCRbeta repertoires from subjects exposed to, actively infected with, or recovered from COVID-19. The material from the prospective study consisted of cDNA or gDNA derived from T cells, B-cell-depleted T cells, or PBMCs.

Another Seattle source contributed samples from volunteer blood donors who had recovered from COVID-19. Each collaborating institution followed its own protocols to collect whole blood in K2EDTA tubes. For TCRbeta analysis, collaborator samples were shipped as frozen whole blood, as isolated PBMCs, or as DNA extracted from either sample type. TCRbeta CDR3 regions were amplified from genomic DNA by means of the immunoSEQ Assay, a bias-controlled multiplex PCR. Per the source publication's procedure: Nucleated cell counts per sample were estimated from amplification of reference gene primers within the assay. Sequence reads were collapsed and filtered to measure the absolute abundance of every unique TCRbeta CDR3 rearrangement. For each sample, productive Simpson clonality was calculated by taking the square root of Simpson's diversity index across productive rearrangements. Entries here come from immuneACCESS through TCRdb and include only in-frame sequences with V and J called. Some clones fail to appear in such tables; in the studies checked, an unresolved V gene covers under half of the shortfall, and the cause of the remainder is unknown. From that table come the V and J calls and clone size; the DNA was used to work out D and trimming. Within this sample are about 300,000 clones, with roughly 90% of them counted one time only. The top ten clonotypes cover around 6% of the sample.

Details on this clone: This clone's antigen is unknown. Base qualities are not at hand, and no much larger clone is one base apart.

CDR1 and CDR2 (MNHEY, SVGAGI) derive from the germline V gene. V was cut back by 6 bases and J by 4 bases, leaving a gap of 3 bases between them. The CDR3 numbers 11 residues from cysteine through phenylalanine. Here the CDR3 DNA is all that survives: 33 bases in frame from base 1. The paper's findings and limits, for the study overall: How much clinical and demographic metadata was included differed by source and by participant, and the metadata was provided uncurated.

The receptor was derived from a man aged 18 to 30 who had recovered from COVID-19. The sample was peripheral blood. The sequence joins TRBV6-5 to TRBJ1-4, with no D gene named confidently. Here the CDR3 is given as CASSGNEKLFF. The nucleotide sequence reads TGTGCCAGCAGCGGTAATGAAAAACTGTTTTTT.